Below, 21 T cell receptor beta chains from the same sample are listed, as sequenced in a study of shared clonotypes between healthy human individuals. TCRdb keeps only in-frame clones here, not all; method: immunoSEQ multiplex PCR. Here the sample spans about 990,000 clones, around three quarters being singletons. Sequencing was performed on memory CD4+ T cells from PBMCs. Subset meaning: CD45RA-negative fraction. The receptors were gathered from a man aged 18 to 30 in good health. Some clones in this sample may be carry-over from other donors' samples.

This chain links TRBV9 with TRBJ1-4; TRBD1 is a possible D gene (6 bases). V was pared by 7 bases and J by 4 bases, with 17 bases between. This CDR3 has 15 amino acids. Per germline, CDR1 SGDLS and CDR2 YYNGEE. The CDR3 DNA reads TGTGCCAGCTCCCTCCGGGACAATCTTAATGAAAAACTGTTTTTT. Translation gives CASSLRDNLNEKLFF.

The CDR3 bases are TGTGCCAGCAGTGAACAAATGCCCTACAATGAGCAGTTCTTC. Translated, it gives CASSEQMPYNEQFF. The J gene is TRBJ2-1, the V gene TRBV2; D uncertain. The CDR3 extends over 14 amino acids. Germline assignment: CDR1 SNHLY and CDR2 FYNNEI. Trimming cost V 2 bases and J 2 bases, with 7 bases left between them. The variable domain in full, with the rest retrieved from reference TRBV2 and TRBJ2-1, is EPEVTQTPSHQVTQMGQEVILRCVPISNHLYFYWYRQILGQKVEFLVSFYNNEISEKSEIFDDQFSVERPDGSNFTLKIRSTKLEDSAMYFCASSEQMPYNEQFFGPGTRLTVL.

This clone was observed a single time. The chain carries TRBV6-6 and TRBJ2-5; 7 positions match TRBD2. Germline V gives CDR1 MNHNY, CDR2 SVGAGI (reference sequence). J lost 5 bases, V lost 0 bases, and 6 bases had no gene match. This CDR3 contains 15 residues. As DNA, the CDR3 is TGTGCCAGCAGTTACTCCGGACTAGATGTGGAGACCCAGTACTTC. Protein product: CASSYSGLDVETQYF.

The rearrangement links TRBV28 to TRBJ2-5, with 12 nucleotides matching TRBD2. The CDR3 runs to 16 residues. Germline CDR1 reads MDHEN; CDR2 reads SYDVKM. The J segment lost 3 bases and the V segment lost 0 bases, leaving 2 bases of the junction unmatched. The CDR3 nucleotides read TGTGCCAGCAGTTTATGGACTAGCGGGAGTAAAGAGACCCAGTACTTC. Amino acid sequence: CASSLWTSGSKETQYF.

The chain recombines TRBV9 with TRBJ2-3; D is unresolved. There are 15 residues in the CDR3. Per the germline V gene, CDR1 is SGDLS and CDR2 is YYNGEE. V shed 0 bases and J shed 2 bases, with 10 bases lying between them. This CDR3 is CASSVGGGDTDTQYF. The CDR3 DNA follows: TGTGCCAGCAGCGTAGGAGGCGGCGACACAGATACGCAGTATTTT.

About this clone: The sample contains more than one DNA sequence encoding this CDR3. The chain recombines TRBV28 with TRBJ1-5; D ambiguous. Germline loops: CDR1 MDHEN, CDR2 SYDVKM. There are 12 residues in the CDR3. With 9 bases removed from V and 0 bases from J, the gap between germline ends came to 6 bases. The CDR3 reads CASSDSNQPQHF. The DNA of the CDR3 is TGTGCCAGTAGTGATAGCAATCAGCCCCAGCATTTT.

The CDR3 nucleotides read TGTGCCAGCAGCCAAACTACCAATCCGGTGGGTACGCAGTATTTT. Protein sequence: CASSQTTNPVGTQYF. This chain uses TRBV14 with TRBJ2-3; D is unresolved. V was clipped by 2 bases and J by 8 bases, with 17 bases between them. Germline lookup yields CDR1 SGHDN and CDR2 FVKESK. This CDR3 has 15 residues.

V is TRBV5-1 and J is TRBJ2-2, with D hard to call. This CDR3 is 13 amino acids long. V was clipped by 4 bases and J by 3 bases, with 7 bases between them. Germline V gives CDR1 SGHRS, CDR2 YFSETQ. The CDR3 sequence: CASSPEDTGELFF. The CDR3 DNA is TGCGCCAGCAGCCCGGAAGACACCGGGGAGCTGTTTTTT.

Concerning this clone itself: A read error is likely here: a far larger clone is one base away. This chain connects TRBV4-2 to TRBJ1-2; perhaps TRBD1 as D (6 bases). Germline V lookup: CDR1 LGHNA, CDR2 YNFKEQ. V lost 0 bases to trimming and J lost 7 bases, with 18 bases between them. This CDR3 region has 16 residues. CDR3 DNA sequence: TGTGCCAGCAGCCAAGAGCTCGGGGGGCTAGGAGGTGGCTACACCTTC. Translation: CASSQELGGLGGGYTF.

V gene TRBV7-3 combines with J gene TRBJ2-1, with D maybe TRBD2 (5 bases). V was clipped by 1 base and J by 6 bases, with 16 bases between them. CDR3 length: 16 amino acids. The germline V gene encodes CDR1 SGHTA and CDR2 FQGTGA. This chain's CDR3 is CASSLNPAAFPNEQFF. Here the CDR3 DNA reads TGTGCCAGCAGCTTAAATCCAGCGGCCTTCCCCAATGAGCAGTTCTTC. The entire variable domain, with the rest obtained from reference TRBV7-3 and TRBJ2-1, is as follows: GAGVSQTPSNKVTEKGKYVELRCDPISGHTALYWYRQSLGQGPEFLIYFQGTGAADDSGLPNDRFFAVRPEGSVSTLKIQRTERGDSAVYLCASSLNPAAFPNEQFFGPGTRLTVL.

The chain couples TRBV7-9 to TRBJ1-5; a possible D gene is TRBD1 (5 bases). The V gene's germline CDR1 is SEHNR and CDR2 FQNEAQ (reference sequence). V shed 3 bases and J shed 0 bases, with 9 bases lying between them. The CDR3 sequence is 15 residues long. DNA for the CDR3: TGTGCCAGCAGCTTGGGACCGGTTAGCAATCAGCCCCAGCATTTT. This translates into CASSLGPVSNQPQHF.

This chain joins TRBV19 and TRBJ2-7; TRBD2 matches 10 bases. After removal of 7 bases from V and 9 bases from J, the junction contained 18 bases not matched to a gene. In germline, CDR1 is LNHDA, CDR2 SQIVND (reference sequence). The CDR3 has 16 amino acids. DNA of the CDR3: TGTGCCAGTACCCTGATGGGAGAGCTAGCGGGAGTTCGGCAGTACTTC. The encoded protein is CASTLMGELAGVRQYF. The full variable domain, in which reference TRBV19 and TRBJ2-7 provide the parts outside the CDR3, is DGGITQSPKYLFRKEGQNVTLSCEQNLNHDAMYWYRQDPGQGLRLIYYSQIVNDFQKGDIAEGYSVSREKKESFPLTVTSAQKNPTAFYLCASTLMGELAGVRQYFGPGTRLTVT.

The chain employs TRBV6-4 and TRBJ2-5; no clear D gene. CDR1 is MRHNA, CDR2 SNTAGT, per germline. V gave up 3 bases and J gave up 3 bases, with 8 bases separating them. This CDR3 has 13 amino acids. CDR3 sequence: CASSERAEETQYF. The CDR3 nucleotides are TGTGCCAGCAGTGAGCGAGCAGAAGAGACCCAGTACTTC.

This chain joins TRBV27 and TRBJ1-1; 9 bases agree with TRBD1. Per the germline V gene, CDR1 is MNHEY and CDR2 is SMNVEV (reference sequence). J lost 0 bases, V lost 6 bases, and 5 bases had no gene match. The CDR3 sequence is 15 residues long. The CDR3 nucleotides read TGTGCCAGCAGACTGGGACAGGGAATGAACACTGAAGCTTTCTTT. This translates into CASRLGQGMNTEAFF.

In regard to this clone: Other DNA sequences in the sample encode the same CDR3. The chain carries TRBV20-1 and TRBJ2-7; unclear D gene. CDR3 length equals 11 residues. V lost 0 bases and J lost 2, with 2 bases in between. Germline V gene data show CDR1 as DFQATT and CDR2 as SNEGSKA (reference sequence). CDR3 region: CSARETYEQYF. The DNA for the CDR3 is TGCAGTGCTAGAGAGACCTACGAGCAGTACTTC.

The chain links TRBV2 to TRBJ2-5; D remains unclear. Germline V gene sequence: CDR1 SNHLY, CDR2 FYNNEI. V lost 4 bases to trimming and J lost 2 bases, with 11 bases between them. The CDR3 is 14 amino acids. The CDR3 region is CASSGQSAQETQYF. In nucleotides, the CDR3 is TGTGCCAGCAGTGGCCAGTCCGCGCAAGAGACCCAGTACTTC.

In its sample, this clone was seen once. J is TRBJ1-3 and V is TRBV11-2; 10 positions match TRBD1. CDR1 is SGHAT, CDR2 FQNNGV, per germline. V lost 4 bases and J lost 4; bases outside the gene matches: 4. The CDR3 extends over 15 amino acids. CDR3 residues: CASSWTGGYGNTIYF. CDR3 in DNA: TGTGCCAGCAGCTGGACAGGGGGGTACGGAAACACCATATATTTT.

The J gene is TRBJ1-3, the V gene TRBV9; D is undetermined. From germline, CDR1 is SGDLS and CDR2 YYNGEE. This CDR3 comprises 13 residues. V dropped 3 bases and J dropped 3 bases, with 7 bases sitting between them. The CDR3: CASSDSLGNTIYF. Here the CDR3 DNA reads TGTGCCAGCAGCGACTCCCTTGGAAACACCATATATTTT.

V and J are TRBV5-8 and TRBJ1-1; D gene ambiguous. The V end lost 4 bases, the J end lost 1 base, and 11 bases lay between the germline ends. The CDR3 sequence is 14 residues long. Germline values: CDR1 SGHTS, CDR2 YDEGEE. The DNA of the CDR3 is TGTGCCAGCAGCCCGGAGGTGGGGAACACTGAAGCTTTCTTT. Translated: CASSPEVGNTEAFF.

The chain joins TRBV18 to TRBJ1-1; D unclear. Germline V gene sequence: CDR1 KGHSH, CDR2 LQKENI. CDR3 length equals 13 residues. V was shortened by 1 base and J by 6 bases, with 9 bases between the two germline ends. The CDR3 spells CASSPLVGSEAFF. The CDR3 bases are TGTGCCAGCTCACCACTTGTGGGGTCTGAAGCTTTCTTT.

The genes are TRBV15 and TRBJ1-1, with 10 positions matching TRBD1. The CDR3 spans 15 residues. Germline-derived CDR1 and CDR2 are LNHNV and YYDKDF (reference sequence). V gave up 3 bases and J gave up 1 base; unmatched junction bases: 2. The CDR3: CATSRGTGANTEAFF. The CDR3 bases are TGTGCCACCAGCAGGGGGACAGGGGCGAACACTGAAGCTTTCTTT.